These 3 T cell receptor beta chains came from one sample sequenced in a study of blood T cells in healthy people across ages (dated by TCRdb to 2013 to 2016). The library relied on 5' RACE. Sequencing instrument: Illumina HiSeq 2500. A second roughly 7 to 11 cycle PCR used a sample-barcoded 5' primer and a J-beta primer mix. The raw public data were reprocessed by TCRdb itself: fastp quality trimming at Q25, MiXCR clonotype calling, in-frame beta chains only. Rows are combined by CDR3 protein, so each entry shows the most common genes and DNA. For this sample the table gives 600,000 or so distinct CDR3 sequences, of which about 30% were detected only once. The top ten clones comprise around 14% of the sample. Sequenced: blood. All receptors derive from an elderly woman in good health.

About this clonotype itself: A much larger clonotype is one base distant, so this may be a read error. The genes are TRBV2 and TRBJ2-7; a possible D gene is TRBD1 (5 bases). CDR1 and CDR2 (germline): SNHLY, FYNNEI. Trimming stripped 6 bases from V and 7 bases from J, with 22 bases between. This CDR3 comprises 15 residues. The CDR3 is CASRGAAGSYNEQYF. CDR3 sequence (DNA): TGTGCCAGCAGGGGTGCCGCAGGGTCCTACAATGAGCAGTACTTC.

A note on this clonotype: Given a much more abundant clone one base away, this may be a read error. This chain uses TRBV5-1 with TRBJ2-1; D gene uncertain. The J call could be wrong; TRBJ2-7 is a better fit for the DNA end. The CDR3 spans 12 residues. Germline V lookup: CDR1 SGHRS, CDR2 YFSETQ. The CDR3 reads CASSLAFNEQYF. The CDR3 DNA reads TGCGCCAGCAGCTTGGCATTCAATGAGCAGTACTTC.

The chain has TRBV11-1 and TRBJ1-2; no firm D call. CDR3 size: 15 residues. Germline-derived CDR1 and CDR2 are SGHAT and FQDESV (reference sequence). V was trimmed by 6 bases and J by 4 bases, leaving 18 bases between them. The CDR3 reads CASSRLPEGTYGYTF. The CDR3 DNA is TGTGCCAGCAGTAGACTCCCGGAGGGAACCTATGGCTACACCTTC. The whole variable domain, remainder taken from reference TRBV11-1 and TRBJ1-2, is EAEVAQSPRYKITEKSQAVAFWCDPISGHATLYWYRQILGQGPELLVQFQDESVVDDSQLPKDRFSAERLKGVDSTLKIQPAELGDSAMYLCASSRLPEGTYGYTFGSGTRLTVV.